This T cell receptor beta chain was found in a study of T cells after yellow fever vaccination. MiXCR, run by TCRdb on the 5' RACE reads, gives a single entry per CDR3 protein. The repertoire includes roughly 32,000 distinct CDR3 sequences, 10% of them detected once, and more than 10% sits in the top ten. The CDR3 is made up of 14 amino acids. Deletions cut 6 bases from V and 4 bases from J, with 13 bases between. This sample comprised PBMCs, either bulk or a sorted T-cell subset (CD4+, CD8+, memory, or dextramer-sorted; not recorded which), obtained approximately 15 days after the first yellow fever vaccination. This clonotype was obtained from a man aged 18 to 30 who received the YFV17D yellow fever vaccine. The chain has TRBV12-3 or TRBV12-4 and TRBJ2-1, with a possible D match to TRBD1 (6 bases). CDR3 loop: CASRARTAYNEQFF. The CDR3 DNA reads as TGTGCCAGCAGAGCCCGGACAGCTTACAATGAGCAGTTCTTC.